The text below deals with one TCR beta chain. This sample was included in a study of T cell changes during pregnancy in multiple sclerosis. Sequenced by immunoSEQ multiplex PCR; TCRdb stores in-frame clones only, minus some. The sample carries around 100,000 clones, almost 95% recorded once. The specimen comprised peripheral blood, sampled before pregnancy. The TCR was taken from a female donor with multiple sclerosis, enrolled in a pregnancy study.

The CDR3 sequence is CASRRRVDQPQHF. In nucleotides, the CDR3 is TGTGCCAGCAGACGTCGGGTCGATCAGCCCCAGCATTTT. V usage is TRBV6-5 and J usage is TRBJ1-5; D is unresolved. The CDR3 is made up of 13 amino acids. Looked up from germline, CDR1 is MNHEY and CDR2 is SVGAGI. The germline V and J ends were trimmed by 6 bases and 5 bases, with 11 bases remaining between them.